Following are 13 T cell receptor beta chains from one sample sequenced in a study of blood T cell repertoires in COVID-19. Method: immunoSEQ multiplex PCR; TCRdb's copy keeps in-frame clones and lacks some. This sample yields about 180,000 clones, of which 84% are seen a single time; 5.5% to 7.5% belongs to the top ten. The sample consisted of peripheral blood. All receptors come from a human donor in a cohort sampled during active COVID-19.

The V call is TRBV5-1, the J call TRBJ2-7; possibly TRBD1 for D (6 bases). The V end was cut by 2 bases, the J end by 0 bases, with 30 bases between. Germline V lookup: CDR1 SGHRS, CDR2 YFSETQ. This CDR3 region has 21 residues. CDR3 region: CASSFYPGVDLNQGSSYEQYF. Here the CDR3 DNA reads TGCGCCAGCAGCTTTTATCCAGGGGTCGACCTGAATCAGGGGTCCTCCTACGAGCAGTACTTC.

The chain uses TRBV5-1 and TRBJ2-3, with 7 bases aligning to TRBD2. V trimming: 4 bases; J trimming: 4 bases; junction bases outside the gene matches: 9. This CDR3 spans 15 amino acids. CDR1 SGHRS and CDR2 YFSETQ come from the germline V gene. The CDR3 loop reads CASSGGDLIPDTQYF. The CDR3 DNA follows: TGCGCCAGCAGCGGGGGGGACTTGATTCCAGATACGCAGTATTTT.

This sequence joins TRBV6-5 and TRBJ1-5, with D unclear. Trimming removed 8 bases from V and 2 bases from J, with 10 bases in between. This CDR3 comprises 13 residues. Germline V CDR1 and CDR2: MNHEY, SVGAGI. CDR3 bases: TGTGCCAGCGGAGGGCATCGCAATCAGCCCCAGCATTTT. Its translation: CASGGHRNQPQHF.

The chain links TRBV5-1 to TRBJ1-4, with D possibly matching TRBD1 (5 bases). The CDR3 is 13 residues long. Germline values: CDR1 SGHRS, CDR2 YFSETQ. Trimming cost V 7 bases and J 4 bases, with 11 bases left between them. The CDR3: CASQRDYNEKLFF. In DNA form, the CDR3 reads TGCGCCAGCCAGAGGGACTATAATGAAAAACTGTTTTTT.

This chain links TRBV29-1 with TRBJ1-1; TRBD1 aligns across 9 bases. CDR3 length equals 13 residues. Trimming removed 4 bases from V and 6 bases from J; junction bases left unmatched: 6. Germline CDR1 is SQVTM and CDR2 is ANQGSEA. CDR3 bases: TGCAGCGTTGCGGGACAGGGAAATGCTGAAGCTTTCTTT. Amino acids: CSVAGQGNAEAFF.

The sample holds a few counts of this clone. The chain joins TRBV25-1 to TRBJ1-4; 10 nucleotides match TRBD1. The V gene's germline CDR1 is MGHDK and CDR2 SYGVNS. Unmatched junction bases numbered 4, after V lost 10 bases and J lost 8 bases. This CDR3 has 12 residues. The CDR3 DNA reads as TGTGCCACAAGGACAGGGGGGGAAAAACTGTTTTTT. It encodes CATRTGGEKLFF.

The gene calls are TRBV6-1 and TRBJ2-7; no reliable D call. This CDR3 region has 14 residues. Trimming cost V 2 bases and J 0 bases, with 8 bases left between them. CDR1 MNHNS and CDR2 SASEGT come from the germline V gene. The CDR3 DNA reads TGTGCCAGCAGTGAACCGGGTTCCTCCTACGAGCAGTACTTC. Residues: CASSEPGSSYEQYF.

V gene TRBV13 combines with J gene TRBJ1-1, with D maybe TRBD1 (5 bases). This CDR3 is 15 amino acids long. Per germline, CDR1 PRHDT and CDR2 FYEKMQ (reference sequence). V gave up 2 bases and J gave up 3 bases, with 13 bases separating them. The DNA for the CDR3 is TGTGCCAGCAGCTTAATTAGGGGTAGGGACACTGAAGCTTTCTTT. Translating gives CASSLIRGRDTEAFF.

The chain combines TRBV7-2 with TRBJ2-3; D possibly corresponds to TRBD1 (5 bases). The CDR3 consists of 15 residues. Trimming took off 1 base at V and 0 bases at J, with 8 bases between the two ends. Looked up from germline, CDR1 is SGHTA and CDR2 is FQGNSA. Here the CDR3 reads CASSLEGQSTDTQYF. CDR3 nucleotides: TGTGCCAGCAGCTTAGAAGGACAAAGCACAGATACGCAGTATTTT. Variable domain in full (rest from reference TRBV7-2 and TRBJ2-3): GAGVSQSPSNKVTEKGKDVELRCDPISGHTALYWYRQSLGQGLEFLIYFQGNSAPDKSGLPSDRFSAERTGGSVSTLTIQRTQQEDSAVYLCASSLEGQSTDTQYFGPGTRLTVL.

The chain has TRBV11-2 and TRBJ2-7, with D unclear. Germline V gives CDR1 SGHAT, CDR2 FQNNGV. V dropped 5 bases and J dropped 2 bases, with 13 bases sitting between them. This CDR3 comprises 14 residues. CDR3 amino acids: CASSPNLEPYEQYF. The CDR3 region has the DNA TGTGCCAGCAGCCCTAACTTGGAGCCCTACGAGCAGTACTTC.

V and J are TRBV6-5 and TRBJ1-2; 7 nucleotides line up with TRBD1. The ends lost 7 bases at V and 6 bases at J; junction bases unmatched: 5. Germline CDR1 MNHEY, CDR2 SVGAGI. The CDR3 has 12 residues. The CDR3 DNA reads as TGTGCCAGCACGGAGGGACAGCATGGCTACACCTTC. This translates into CASTEGQHGYTF.

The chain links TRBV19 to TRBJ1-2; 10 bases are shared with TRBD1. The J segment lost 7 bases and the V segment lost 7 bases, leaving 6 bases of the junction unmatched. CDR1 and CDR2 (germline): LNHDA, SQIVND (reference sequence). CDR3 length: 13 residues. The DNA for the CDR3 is TGTGCCAGTAACCCGGGACAGGGGTTTGGCTACACCTTC. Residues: CASNPGQGFGYTF. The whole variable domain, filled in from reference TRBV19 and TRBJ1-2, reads DGGITQSPKYLFRKEGQNVTLSCEQNLNHDAMYWYRQDPGQGLRLIYYSQIVNDFQKGDIAEGYSVSREKKESFPLTVTSAQKNPTAFYLCASNPGQGFGYTFGSGTRLTVV.

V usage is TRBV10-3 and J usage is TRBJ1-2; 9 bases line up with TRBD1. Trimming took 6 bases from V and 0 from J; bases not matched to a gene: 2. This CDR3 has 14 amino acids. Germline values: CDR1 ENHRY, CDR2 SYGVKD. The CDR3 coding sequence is TGTGCCATCAGGAGGGACAGGGCTAACTATGGCTACACCTTC. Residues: CAIRRDRANYGYTF.